This T cell receptor beta chain appears in the sequencing data of a study of tumor and adjacent non-tumor tissue in lung cancer. Study background: Histology: 12 adenocarcinoma, a couple of squamous cell carcinoma, 1 small cell lung cancer.

RNA was extracted from bulk tissue without any cell sorting. Worth noting for this clonotype: At one boundary the junction diverges from the germline segment, which might be a read error.

TCRbeta libraries were built with three rounds of nested PCR, modified from ARM-PCR. Each CDR3 protein gets one entry after TCRdb re-called the multiplex PCR reads with MiXCR. The table records about 68,000 distinct CDR3 sequences, 60% of them present only once. The sequence was collected from a man in his forties or fifties with non-small cell lung cancer. Sequences were obtained from lung tumor tissue.

The CDR3 nucleotides are TGTACCAGCAGTATATATGCCGGGGGGGCAGGCAATGAGCAGTTCTTC. This sequence encodes CTSSIYAGGAGNEQFF. V and J are TRBV28 and TRBJ2-1; 8 bases agree with TRBD2. Per the germline V gene, CDR1 is MDHEN and CDR2 is SYDVKM. CDR3 length equals 16 residues.